This T cell receptor (beta chain) was observed in a study of T cell responses to AZD1222 COVID-19 vaccine. As for this clone: What it binds is unknown.

Study-level findings and limits: The donor group comprised mostly white British people and more females; the analysis possibly underestimated clonal diversity. Distributed over spike, vaccine-associated CD4 TCRs predominated at 160-218 and 743-854.

From germline, CDR1 is MNHEY and CDR2 SVGAGI. The CDR3 extends over 15 amino acids. Trimming cost V 7 bases and J 2 bases, with 14 bases left between them. This table comes from immunoSEQ multiplex PCR, and its TCRdb copy is limited to in-frame clones, with some not included. The sample comprises about 200,000 clones, roughly 92% of which are singletons, and less than 1.5% rests with the top ten. The rearrangement links TRBV6-5 to TRBJ2-2; D is ambiguous. The input for sequencing was peripheral blood, taken on day 0 of AZD1222 vaccination. The clonotype was recovered from an adult in good health. The CDR3 nucleotides are TGTGCCAGCACTCCAGGCGGAGTTAACACCGGGGAGCTGTTTTTT. It codes for CASTPGGVNTGELFF.